This T cell receptor beta chain came from a study of blood T cell repertoires in COVID-19 (dated by TCRdb to 2018 to 2020). Turning to the overall study: Samples covering the acute and convalescent phases of COVID-19 were provided by collaborators in the United States, Italy and Spain. The prospective study material was composed of cDNA or gDNA derived from T cells, B-cell-depleted T cells, or PBMCs. The dataset comprised deeply sampled blood TCRbeta repertoires from subjects exposed to, actively infected with, or recovered from COVID-19. The repertoires were released in a freely available public database intended as a resource for research on the immune response to SARS-CoV-2. The samples were drawn from two sources: the first 160 participants of the ongoing ImmuneRACE study, and 1,200 or so subjects contributed by 6 global collaborators. Nearly every sample came with metadata listing a de-identified subject ID, COVID-19 status, age in years and sex. Where available, HLA class I and class II types were obtained from metadata supplied by the sample provider rather than from assay-based typing. Broad study findings and their caveats: How much clinical and demographic metadata was included differed by source and by participant, and the metadata was provided uncurated.

The immunoSEQ Assay, a bias-controlled multiplex PCR, was used to amplify TCRbeta CDR3 regions from genomic DNA. Processing in the source paper ran as follows. Nucleated cell counts per sample were estimated from amplification of reference gene primers within the assay. To quantify the absolute abundance of each unique TCRbeta CDR3 rearrangement, sequence reads were collapsed and filtered. For each sample, productive Simpson clonality was calculated as the square root of Simpson's diversity index over productive rearrangements. TCRdb's version of the immuneACCESS table is confined to in-frame rearrangements and falls short of the full clone set. An unresolved V gene accounts for under half of the shortfall where checked; the remainder is of unknown origin. Clone size and V and J calls were adopted from that table, with D and trimming inferred from the DNA. The sample contains 200,000 to 300,000 clones, more than 85% of them found a single time. The ten largest clones capture about 2.5% of the sample.

In the case of this clone: The antigen it recognizes is unknown. No much larger clonotype is one base removed from it; base qualities were not supplied.

One collaborating source in Seattle enrolled patients during active infection and followed them longitudinally through the course of disease. Whole blood was collected in K2EDTA tubes by collaborating institutions according to the institutions' own protocols. For TCRbeta analysis, collaborator samples were shipped as frozen whole blood, as isolated PBMCs, or as DNA extracted from either sample type. The clonotype comes from a person aged 18 to 35 with COVID-19, enrolled during active disease. The sequenced sample was peripheral blood.

The CDR3 has the sequence CASRETGGHTEAFF. The DNA sequence reads TGTGCCAGCAGAGAGACAGGGGGCCACACTGAAGCTTTCTTT. The chain couples TRBV6-5 to TRBJ1-1, with TRBD1 matching 10 junction bases. V is trimmed back by 6 bases and J by 3 bases, and the junction contains 4 bases that no gene match accounts for. CDR1 is given as MNHEY and CDR2 as SVGAGI, both from the germline V gene. The CDR3 has 14 amino acids, counting the end cysteine and phenylalanine. CDR3 DNA only is kept here, 42 bases in frame from base 1.